The subject of this entry is one T cell receptor beta chain. Its antigen is still unknown. This sample stems from a study of T-cell memory formation after mild COVID-19. Study observations and caveats: Second-wave clones peaking on day 37 lacked confirmed SARS-CoV-2 specificity.

MiXCR, applied by TCRdb to the 5' RACE reads, yields one record per CDR3 protein. Here the sample spans under 350,000 distinct CDR3 sequences, about 16% being singletons. Trimming cost V 3 bases and J 2 bases, with 9 bases left between them. Germline-derived CDR1 and CDR2 are SGHTA and FQGNSA. The CDR3 runs to 14 residues. The rearrangement uses TRBV7-2 and TRBJ2-3; D is ambiguous. The source of this sequence is a man between 18 and 35 years old who had mild COVID-19 (a few samples of this study predate the infection). Cell type and time point are not known. Sequencing input: PBMCs or a T cell subset sorted from them (not recorded which). CDR3 DNA sequence: TGTGCCAGCAGCTTTAAGGGCTACACAGATACGCAGTATTTT. This gives the protein CASSFKGYTDTQYF.